These 10 T cell receptor beta chains came from one sample sequenced in a study of cytotoxic CD8 clonotypes in ibrutinib-treated CLL (dated by TCRdb to the early 2020s). Explained via the paper, the time point label denotes: 12 months on ibrutinib. Libraries came from the immunoSEQ multiplex PCR assay. The table was pulled from immuneACCESS by TCRdb, which kept in-frame rearrangements only. Such tables lose some clones; where checked, under half of the loss comes from unresolved V genes, and the rest has no known cause. This sample holds more than 200,000 clones; more than 65% were observed only once. The ten largest account for 5.5% to 7% of the sample. Sequences were derived from PBMCs, sampled after 12 months of ibrutinib treatment. Every receptor here comes from a human donor with chronic lymphocytic leukemia.

This chain joins TRBV5-1 and TRBJ2-7; 12 bases align to TRBD2. V gave up 7 bases and J gave up 9 bases; unmatched junction bases: 17. Germline V lookup: CDR1 SGHRS, CDR2 YFSETQ. The CDR3 has 16 amino acids. CDR3 DNA: TGCGCCAGCCTAGCGGGGGGGCCTCCTCAATCAATGGGGCAGTACTTC. It is translated as CASLAGGPPQSMGQYF.

This clone was seen only a few times. The V and J genes are TRBV30 and TRBJ1-5; 7 positions match TRBD1. V shed 1 base and J 3 bases; nucleotides not matched to a gene: 6. CDR3 length: 15 amino acids. The germline gives CDR1 GTSNPN, CDR2 SVGIG (reference sequence). This CDR3 reads CAWSAGTVPNQPQHF. The DNA for the CDR3 is TGTGCCTGGAGTGCCGGGACAGTCCCCAATCAGCCCCAGCATTTT.

The J gene is TRBJ2-7, the V gene TRBV5-6; no firm D call. This CDR3 comprises 13 residues. V lost 0 bases, J lost 3 bases, and 7 bases lay in between. Germline CDR1 reads SGHDT; CDR2 reads YYEEEE. The CDR3 region has the DNA TGTGCCAGCAGCTTGGGACGAAACTACGAGCAGTACTTC. It is translated as CASSLGRNYEQYF. The whole variable domain, remainder taken from reference TRBV5-6 and TRBJ2-7, is DAGVTQSPTHLIKTRGQQVTLRCSPKSGHDTVSWYQQALGQGPQFIFQYYEEEERQRGNFPDRFSGHQFPNYSSELNVNALLLGDSALYLCASSLGRNYEQYFGPGTRLTVT.

This rearrangement joins TRBV30 to TRBJ2-3; D uncertain. V shed 0 bases and J shed 3 bases, with 7 bases lying between them. In germline, CDR1 is GTSNPN, CDR2 SVGIG (reference sequence). This CDR3 is built from 13 residues. The CDR3 reads CAWSVSRTDTQYF. The CDR3 DNA follows: TGTGCCTGGAGTGTAAGTAGAACAGATACGCAGTATTTT.

This clone was seen more than once but under ten times. This chain links TRBV5-8 with TRBJ1-1; no clear D gene. The CDR3 sequence is 15 residues long. From germline, CDR1 is SGHTS and CDR2 YDEGEE. V was shortened by 0 bases and J by 2 bases, with 11 bases between the two germline ends. CDR3 DNA: TGTGCCAGCAGCTTGGCGACGGAAGTTAACACTGAAGCTTTCTTT. This codes for CASSLATEVNTEAFF.

This clone was counted a few times. V and J are TRBV7-6 and TRBJ2-1, with TRBD2 matching over 8 bases. The trim removed 2 bases at V and 9 bases at J, leaving 12 bases unmatched. The CDR3 sequence is 16 residues long. Germline CDR1 reads SGHVS; CDR2 reads FNYEAQ. Written as DNA, the CDR3 is TGTGCCAGCAGCTTATCGAGCGGGGGTCCCCTAGGTGAGCAGTTCTTC. This encodes CASSLSSGGPLGEQFF.

V and J are TRBV29-1 and TRBJ1-4; D is possibly TRBD1 (5 bases). The germline V gene has CDR1 SQVTM and CDR2 ANQGSEA. Between the trimmed V and J ends, which lost 6 bases and 8 bases, there was a span of 13 bases. CDR3 length: 12 amino acids. CDR3 nucleotide sequence: TGCAGCGTCCGACAGTTCCAGGAAAAACTGTTTTTT. Protein sequence: CSVRQFQEKLFF.

This clone has just a few counts. This chain joins TRBV5-5 and TRBJ1-2; the D gene is possibly TRBD1 (5 bases). There are 15 residues in the CDR3. Germline V gene data show CDR1 as SGHKS and CDR2 as YYEKEE (reference sequence). V was shortened by 4 bases and J by 5 bases, with 18 bases between the two germline ends. The CDR3, as DNA: TGTGCCAGCAGCCCCAGGGACTTAGCCGTATATGGCTACACCTTC. Encoded protein: CASSPRDLAVYGYTF. The full variable domain, rest sourced from reference TRBV5-5 and TRBJ1-2, is DAGVTQSPTHLIKTRGQQVTLRCSPISGHKSVSWYQQVLGQGPQFIFQYYEKEERGRGNFPDRFSARQFPNYSSELNVNALLLGDSALYLCASSPRDLAVYGYTFGSGTRLTVV.

This clone was detected only a few times. The CDR3 loop is CASSLELADPYEQYF. In nucleotides, the CDR3 is TGCGCCAGCAGCTTGGAACTAGCGGACCCCTACGAGCAGTACTTC. This chain connects TRBV5-1 to TRBJ2-7, with TRBD2 identical over 8 bases. Germline-derived CDR1 and CDR2 are SGHRS and YFSETQ. V gave up 0 bases and J gave up 2 bases; unmatched junction bases: 4. The CDR3 has 15 residues.

This chain links TRBV18 with TRBJ1-1; 7 bases are shared with TRBD1. Unmatched junction bases numbered 3, after V lost 8 bases and J lost 0 bases. In germline, CDR1 is KGHSH, CDR2 LQKENI. The CDR3 is made up of 13 amino acids. DNA for the CDR3: TGTGCCAGCACGGGACAGTTGAACACTGAAGCTTTCTTT. As protein: CASTGQLNTEAFF.